This TCR beta chain was recovered during a study of CD8 T cells in ankylosing spondylitis (dated by TCRdb to between 2016 and 2019). Concerning the study at large: The study set out to find disease-linked TCR variants by profiling T cell receptor beta repertoires in ankylosing spondylitis patients and healthy donors. The full study cohort comprised about 25 ankylosing spondylitis patients and 85 to 120 healthy donors. Peripheral blood was sampled, and synovial fluid was additionally collected from ankylosing spondylitis patients.

This clonotype appeared many times. The clone's antigen remains unknown. No per-base quality is available; no much larger clone lies one base away. The cysteine opens and the phenylalanine closes a CDR3 of 18 amino acids. Only the CDR3 DNA stays, 54 bases, in frame from base 1. The germline V gene (reference sequence) yields PRHDT for CDR1 and FYEKMQ for CDR2. V lost 1 base and J lost 5 bases, and the count of bases not matched to a germline gene is 10. Sequencing was carried out with an Illumina HiSeq 2500. Quantitative 5'-RACE with molecular barcodes was used to prepare TCR beta libraries. Concerning the study's data processing: To identify disease-linked TCR variants, a new computational method was used, one built on a probabilistic model of VDJ rearrangement. The public reads were reprocessed in TCRdb via fastp at Q25 and MiXCR, keeping in-frame beta chains. Records with the same CDR3 protein are collapsed into one entry carrying the most frequent genes and DNA. These V and J calls originate from TCRdb's pipeline instead of the authors' own analysis. The sample table shows a few hundred thousand distinct CDR3 sequences, and 11% are seen once. Together, the top ten hold around 10% of the sample.

Points the paper makes about the study in general: The disease-linked clones had a CD8+ phenotype and were found at relatively low frequencies in peripheral blood. A TCR beta motif made up of several highly homologous amino acid variants appeared to be characteristic of blood from ankylosing spondylitis patients. Some of the motif variants had been reported before in the synovial fluid and blood of reactive arthritis patients, a finding that suggests common disease-initiation mechanisms. The disease-linked clones were reported as significantly enriched in matched synovial fluid samples from ankylosing spondylitis patients.

The chain is made from TRBV13 and TRBJ2-3, with 12 middle bases fitting TRBD2. The clonotype comes from a female donor with ankylosing spondylitis or in good health (not recorded which). The sample was blood, either unsorted or a sorted T cell fraction (not recorded which). The encoded CDR3 is CASSLVPPSGGAVDTQYF. The DNA is TGTGCCAGCAGCTTAGTACCCCCTAGCGGGGGGGCGGTAGATACGCAGTATTTT.